This T cell receptor beta chain was captured in a study of shared clonotypes between healthy human individuals. General study results and limits: In a few donors, approximately 5% of naive CD4 clonotypes appeared in common.

CD45RO-negative CD8 cells positively selected for CCR7 made up the naive population, which excluded terminally differentiated effector memory CD45RA+ cells. As concerns this clone: Its specificity is unknown.

The V and J ends lost 5 bases and 6 bases, in that order; junction bases with no gene match: 8. CDR1 is GTSNPN and CDR2 is SVGIG in the germline V gene (reference sequence). This CDR3 is 13 amino acids long. Clones were sequenced by immunoSEQ multiplex PCR, and TCRdb holds only the in-frame ones, with some missing. This sample has roughly 2,000,000 clones, with just over 90% found just once. The receptor's source is a young man in good health. Some clones in this sample may be carry-over from other donors' samples. This chain connects TRBV30 to TRBJ2-7; 9 bases match TRBD1. Material: naive CD8+ T cells from PBMCs. CDR3 coding DNA: TGTGCCTGGGGGACAGGGATCGGGGGCGAGCAGTACTTC. This sequence encodes CAWGTGIGGEQYF.